This entry lists 10 T cell receptor beta chains sequenced from one sample in a study of shared clonotypes between healthy human individuals. The table came from immunoSEQ multiplex PCR; TCRdb's copy has only in-frame clones and leaves some out. The profile shows roughly 2.2 million clones, 80% to 95% of them singletons. The sequenced material came from naive CD4+ T cells from PBMCs. As to subset: CD45RA+ positively selected. These receptors all come from a man between 18 and 35 years old in good health. Some clones in this sample may be carry-over from other donors' samples.

V is TRBV5-1 and J is TRBJ1-4; 9 positions agree with TRBD1. V was clipped by 0 bases and J by 8 bases; unmatched bases: 5. Germline V gives CDR1 SGHRS, CDR2 YFSETQ. CDR3 length: 15 amino acids. The CDR3 sequence: CASSLARTGEEKLFF. In nucleotides, the CDR3 is TGCGCCAGCAGCTTGGCCCGGACAGGGGAGGAAAAACTGTTTTTT. Variable domain in full (rest from reference TRBV5-1 and TRBJ1-4): KAGVTQTPRYLIKTRGQQVTLSCSPISGHRSVSWYQQTPGQGLQFLFEYFSETQRNKGNFPGRFSGRQFSNSRSEMNVSTLELGDSALYLCASSLARTGEEKLFFGSGTQLSVL.

As concerns this clone: This specimen includes other DNA sequences encoding the same CDR3. The gene calls are TRBV11-2 and TRBJ1-1; unclear D gene. Per the germline V gene, CDR1 is SGHAT and CDR2 is FQNNGV. Deletions cut 1 base from V and 0 bases from J, with 3 bases between. The CDR3 extends over 13 amino acids. This CDR3 is CASSLVVNTEAFF. The CDR3 DNA reads TGTGCCAGCAGCTTAGTTGTGAACACTGAAGCTTTCTTT. The variable domain in full, with the rest retrieved from reference TRBV11-2 and TRBJ1-1, is EAGVAQSPRYKIIEKRQSVAFWCNPISGHATLYWYQQILGQGPKLLIQFQNNGVVDDSQLPKDRFSAERLKGVDSTLKIQPAKLEDSAVYLCASSLVVNTEAFFGQGTRLTVV.

The rearrangement joins TRBV18 to TRBJ2-1, with TRBD2 matching 7 bases. The germline CDR1 and CDR2 sequences are KGHSH and LQKENI. The V segment lost 5 bases and the J segment 9 bases; nucleotides outside the gene matches: 13. The CDR3 spans 15 residues. Here the CDR3 DNA reads TGTGCCAGCTCAGCCGGGCGGGAGTTCGGGCGTGAGCAGTTCTTC. Its translation: CASSAGREFGREQFF.

This chain joins TRBV5-1 and TRBJ2-7; TRBD2 matches at 7 bases. Trimming took 0 bases from V and 4 from J; bases not matched to a gene: 4. Germline loops: CDR1 SGHRS, CDR2 YFSETQ. The CDR3 is 14 amino acids. The CDR3 DNA reads TGCGCCAGCAGCTTGGAGGCAGCGGGGTACGAGCAGTACTTC. Translation gives CASSLEAAGYEQYF.

The V gene is TRBV5-6, the J gene TRBJ2-5, with TRBD1 matching 8 bases. The CDR3 has 13 residues. With 4 bases clipped from V and 5 bases from J, the junction kept 4 bases outside the gene matches. From germline, CDR1 is SGHDT and CDR2 YYEEEE. The CDR3 DNA is TGTGCCAGCAGCCGGACAGGGCTGGAGACCCAGTACTTC. Protein: CASSRTGLETQYF.

This clone was detected once. The same CDR3 is also encoded by other DNA sequences in this sample. This chain links TRBV6-5 with TRBJ1-5; no firm D call. The CDR3 length is 13 residues. Trimming stripped 2 bases from V and 4 bases from J, with 6 bases between. The germline V gene encodes CDR1 MNHEY and CDR2 SVGAGI. This chain's CDR3 is CASSYGRNQPQHF. CDR3 bases: TGTGCCAGCAGTTACGGGAGGAATCAGCCCCAGCATTTT.

The rearrangement uses TRBV19 and TRBJ1-2, with D possibly matching TRBD1 (6 bases). Germline loops: CDR1 LNHDA, CDR2 SQIVND (reference sequence). This CDR3 has 14 residues. Trimming removed 3 bases at V and 4 bases at J, with 12 bases between. The CDR3 sequence is CASSIGAGAYGYTF. CDR3 bases: TGTGCCAGTAGTATTGGGGCAGGGGCCTATGGCTACACCTTC. The full variable domain, in which reference TRBV19 and TRBJ1-2 provide the parts outside the CDR3, is DGGITQSPKYLFRKEGQNVTLSCEQNLNHDAMYWYRQDPGQGLRLIYYSQIVNDFQKGDIAEGYSVSREKKESFPLTVTSAQKNPTAFYLCASSIGAGAYGYTFGSGTRLTVV.

The V and J genes are TRBV7-2 and TRBJ1-5; D gene uncertain. Germline lookup yields CDR1 SGHTA and CDR2 FQGNSA. Trimming took off 3 bases at V and 6 bases at J, with 9 bases between the two ends. The length of the CDR3 is 13 residues. In DNA form, the CDR3 reads TGTGCCAGCAGCTTTAGGGAGAGTCAGCCCCAGCATTTT. It encodes CASSFRESQPQHF.

V is TRBV28 and J is TRBJ2-3; the D is unclear. Germline V gene sequence: CDR1 MDHEN, CDR2 SYDVKM. The CDR3 totals 11 residues. Trimming left V 7 bases short and J 4 bases short, with 6 bases between. CDR3: CASTAADTQYF. CDR3 DNA: TGTGCCAGCACGGCCGCAGATACGCAGTATTTT.

The J gene is TRBJ1-2, the V gene TRBV29-1, with D tentatively TRBD1 (6 bases). The V end was cut by 7 bases, the J end by 5 bases, with 20 bases between. CDR1 is SQVTM and CDR2 is ANQGSEA in the germline V gene. CDR3 length: 14 residues. CDR3 sequence reads: CSANKHRAEYGYTF. The CDR3 DNA is TGCAGCGCCAACAAACACAGGGCGGAGTATGGCTACACCTTC.